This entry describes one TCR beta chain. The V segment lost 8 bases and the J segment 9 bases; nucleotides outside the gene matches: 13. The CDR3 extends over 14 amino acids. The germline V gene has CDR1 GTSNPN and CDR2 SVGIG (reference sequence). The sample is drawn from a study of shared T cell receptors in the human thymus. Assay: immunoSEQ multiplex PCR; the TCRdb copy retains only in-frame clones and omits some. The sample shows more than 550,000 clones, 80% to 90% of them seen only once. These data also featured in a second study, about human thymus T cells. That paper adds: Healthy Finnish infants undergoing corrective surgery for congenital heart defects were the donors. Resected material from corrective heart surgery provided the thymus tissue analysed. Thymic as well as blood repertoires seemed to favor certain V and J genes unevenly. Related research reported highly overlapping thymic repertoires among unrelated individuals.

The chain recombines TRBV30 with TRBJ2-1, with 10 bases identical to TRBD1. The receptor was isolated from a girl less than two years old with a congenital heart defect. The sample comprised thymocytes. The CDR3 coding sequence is TGTGCCGGGTTATACCGGGACAGGGGATGTGAGCAGTTCTTC. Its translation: CAGLYRDRGCEQFF.